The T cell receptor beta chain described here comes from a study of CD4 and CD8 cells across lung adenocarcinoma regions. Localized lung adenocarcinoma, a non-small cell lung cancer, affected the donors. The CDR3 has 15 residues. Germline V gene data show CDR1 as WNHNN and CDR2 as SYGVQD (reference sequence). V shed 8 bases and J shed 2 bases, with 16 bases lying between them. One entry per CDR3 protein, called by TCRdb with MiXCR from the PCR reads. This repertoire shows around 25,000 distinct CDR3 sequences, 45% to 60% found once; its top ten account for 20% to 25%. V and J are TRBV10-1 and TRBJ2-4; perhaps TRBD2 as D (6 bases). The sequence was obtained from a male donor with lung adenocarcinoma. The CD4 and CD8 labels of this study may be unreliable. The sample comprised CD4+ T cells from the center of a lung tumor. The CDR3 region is CASPVDGRTKNIQYF. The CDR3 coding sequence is TGCGCCAGCCCCGTTGATGGGAGGACCAAAAACATTCAGTACTTC.